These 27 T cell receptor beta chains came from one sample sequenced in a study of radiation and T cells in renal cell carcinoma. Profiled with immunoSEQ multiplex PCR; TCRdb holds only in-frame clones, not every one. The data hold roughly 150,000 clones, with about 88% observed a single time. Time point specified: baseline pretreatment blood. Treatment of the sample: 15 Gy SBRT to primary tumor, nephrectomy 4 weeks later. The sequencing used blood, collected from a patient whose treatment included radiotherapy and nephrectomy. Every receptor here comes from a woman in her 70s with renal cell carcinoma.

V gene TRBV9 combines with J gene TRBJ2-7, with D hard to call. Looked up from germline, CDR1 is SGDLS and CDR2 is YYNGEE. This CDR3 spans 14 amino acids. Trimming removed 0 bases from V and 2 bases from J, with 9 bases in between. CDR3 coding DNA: TGTGCCAGCAGCGTAGATGCACTTACCTACGAGCAGTACTTC. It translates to CASSVDALTYEQYF. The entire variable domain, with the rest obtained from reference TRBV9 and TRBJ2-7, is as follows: DSGVTQTPKHLITATGQRVTLRCSPRSGDLSVYWYQQSLDQGLQFLIQYYNGEERAKGNILERFSAQQFPDLHSELNLSSLELGDSALYFCASSVDALTYEQYFGPGTRLTVT.

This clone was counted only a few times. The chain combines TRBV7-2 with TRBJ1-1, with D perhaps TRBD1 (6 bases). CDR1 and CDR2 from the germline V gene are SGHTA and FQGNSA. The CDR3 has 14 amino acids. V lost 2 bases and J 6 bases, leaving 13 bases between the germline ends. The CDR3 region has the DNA TGTGCCAGCAGCTTACGGGGGCGCATCCCTGAAGCTTTCTTT. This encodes CASSLRGRIPEAFF.

The CDR3 DNA sequence: TGTGCCACCAGCAGAGAAGGAACAGGGGTGAGCGGGGAGCTGTTTTTT. It encodes CATSREGTGVSGELFF. This chain joins TRBV15 and TRBJ2-2, with 7 positions matching TRBD1. V lost 0 bases, J lost 7 bases, and 8 bases stayed unmatched. CDR1 is LNHNV and CDR2 is YYDKDF in the germline V gene (reference sequence). CDR3 length: 16 amino acids.

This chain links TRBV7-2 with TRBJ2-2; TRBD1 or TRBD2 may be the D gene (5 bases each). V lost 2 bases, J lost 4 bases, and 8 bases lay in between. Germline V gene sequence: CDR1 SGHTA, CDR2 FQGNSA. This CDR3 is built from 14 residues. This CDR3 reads CASSLKRGTGELFF. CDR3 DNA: TGTGCCAGCAGCTTAAAGAGGGGCACCGGGGAGCTGTTTTTT. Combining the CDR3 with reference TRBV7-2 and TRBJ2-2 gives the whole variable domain GAGVSQSPSNKVTEKGKDVELRCDPISGHTALYWYRQSLGQGLEFLIYFQGNSAPDKSGLPSDRFSAERTGGSVSTLTIQRTQQEDSAVYLCASSLKRGTGELFFGEGSRLTVL.

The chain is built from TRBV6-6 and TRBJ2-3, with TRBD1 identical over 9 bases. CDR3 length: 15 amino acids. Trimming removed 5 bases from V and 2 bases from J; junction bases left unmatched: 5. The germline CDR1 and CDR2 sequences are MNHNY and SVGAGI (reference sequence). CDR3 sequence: CASSNRDRDTDTQYF. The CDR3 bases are TGTGCCAGCAGTAATCGGGACAGGGACACAGATACGCAGTATTTT.

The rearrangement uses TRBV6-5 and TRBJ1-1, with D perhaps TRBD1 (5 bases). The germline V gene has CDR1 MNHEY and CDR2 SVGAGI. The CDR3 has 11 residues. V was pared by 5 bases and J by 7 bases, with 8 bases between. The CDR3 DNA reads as TGTGCCAGCAGTGATGGGGGTGAAGCTTTCTTT. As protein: CASSDGGEAFF.

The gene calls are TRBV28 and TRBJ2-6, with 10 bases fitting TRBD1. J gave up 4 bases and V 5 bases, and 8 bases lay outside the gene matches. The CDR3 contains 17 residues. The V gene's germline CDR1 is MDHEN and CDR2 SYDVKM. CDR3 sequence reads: CASSGGQGLGGANVLTF. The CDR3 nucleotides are TGTGCCAGCAGTGGGGGACAGGGGCTGGGCGGGGCCAACGTCCTGACTTTC.

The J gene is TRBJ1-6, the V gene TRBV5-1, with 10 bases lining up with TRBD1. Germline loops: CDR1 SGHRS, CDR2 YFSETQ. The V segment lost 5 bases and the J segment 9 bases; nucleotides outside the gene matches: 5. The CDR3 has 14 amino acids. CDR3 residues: CASRPDRGLSPLHF. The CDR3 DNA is TGCGCCAGCAGACCAGACAGGGGGCTTTCACCCCTCCACTTT. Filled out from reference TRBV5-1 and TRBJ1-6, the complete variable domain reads KAGVTQTPRYLIKTRGQQVTLSCSPISGHRSVSWYQQTPGQGLQFLFEYFSETQRNKGNFPGRFSGRQFSNSRSEMNVSTLELGDSALYLCASRPDRGLSPLHFGNGTRLTVT.

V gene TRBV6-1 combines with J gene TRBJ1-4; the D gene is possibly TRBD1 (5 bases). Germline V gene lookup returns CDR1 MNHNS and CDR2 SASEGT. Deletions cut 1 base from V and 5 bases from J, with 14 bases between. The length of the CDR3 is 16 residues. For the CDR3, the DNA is TGTGCCAGCAGTGAAGGCACGGGACCGCTGAATGAAAAACTGTTTTTT. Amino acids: CASSEGTGPLNEKLFF.

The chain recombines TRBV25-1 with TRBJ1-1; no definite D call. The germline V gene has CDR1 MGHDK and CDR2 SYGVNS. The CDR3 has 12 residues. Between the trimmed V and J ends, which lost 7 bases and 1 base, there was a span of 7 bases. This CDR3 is CASTWGNTEAFF. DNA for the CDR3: TGTGCCAGCACCTGGGGGAACACTGAAGCTTTCTTT.

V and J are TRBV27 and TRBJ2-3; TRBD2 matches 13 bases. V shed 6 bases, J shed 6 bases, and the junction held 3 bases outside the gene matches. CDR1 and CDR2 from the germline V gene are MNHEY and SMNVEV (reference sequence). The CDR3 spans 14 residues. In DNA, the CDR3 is TGTGCCAGCAGGGGACTAGCGGGGATGGATACGCAGTATTTT. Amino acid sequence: CASRGLAGMDTQYF.

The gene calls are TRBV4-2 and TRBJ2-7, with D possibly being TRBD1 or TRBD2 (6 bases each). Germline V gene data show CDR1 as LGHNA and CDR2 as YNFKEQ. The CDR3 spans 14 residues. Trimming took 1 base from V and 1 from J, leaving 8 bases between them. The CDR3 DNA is TGTGCCAGCAGCCAAGTAGGGGGGTCCTACGAGCAGTACTTC. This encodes CASSQVGGSYEQYF.

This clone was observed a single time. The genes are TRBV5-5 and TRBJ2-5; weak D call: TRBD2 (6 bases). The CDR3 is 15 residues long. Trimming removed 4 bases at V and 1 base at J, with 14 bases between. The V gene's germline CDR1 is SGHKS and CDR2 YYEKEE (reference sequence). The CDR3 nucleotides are TGTGCCAGCAGCCCAACCGAGGGACTCCAAGAGACCCAGTACTTC. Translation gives CASSPTEGLQETQYF.

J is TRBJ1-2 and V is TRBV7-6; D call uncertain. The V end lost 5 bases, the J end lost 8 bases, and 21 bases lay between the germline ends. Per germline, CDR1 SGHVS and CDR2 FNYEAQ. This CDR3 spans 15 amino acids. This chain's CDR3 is CASSGPGQNGWGYTF. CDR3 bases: TGTGCCAGCAGCGGGCCCGGCCAGAACGGGTGGGGCTACACCTTC.

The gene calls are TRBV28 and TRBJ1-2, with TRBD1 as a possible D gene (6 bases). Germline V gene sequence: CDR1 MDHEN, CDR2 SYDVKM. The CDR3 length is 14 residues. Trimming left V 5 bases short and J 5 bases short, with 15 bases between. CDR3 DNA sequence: TGTGCCAGCAGTCCCGGACAGCCTTCTTATGGCTACACCTTC. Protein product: CASSPGQPSYGYTF.

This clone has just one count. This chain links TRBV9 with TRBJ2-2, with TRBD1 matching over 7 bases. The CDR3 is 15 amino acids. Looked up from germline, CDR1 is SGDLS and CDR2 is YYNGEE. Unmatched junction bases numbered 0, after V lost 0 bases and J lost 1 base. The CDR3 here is CASSVAGGNTGELFF. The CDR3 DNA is TGTGCCAGCAGCGTAGCAGGGGGGAACACCGGGGAGCTGTTTTTT.

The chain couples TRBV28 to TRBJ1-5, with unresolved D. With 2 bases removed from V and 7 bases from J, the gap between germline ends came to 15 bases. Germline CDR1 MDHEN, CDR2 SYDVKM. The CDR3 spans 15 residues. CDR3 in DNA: TGTGCCAGCAGTTTACCGGGAGCCTCCTGGCAGCCCCAGCATTTT. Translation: CASSLPGASWQPQHF.

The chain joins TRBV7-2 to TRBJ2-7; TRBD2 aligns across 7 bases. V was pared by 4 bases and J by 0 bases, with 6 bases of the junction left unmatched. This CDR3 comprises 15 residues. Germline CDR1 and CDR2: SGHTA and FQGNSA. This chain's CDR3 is CASSSFSGGSYEQYF. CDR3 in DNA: TGTGCCAGCAGCTCTTTCTCGGGGGGCTCCTACGAGCAGTACTTC. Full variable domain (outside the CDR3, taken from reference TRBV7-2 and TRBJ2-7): GAGVSQSPSNKVTEKGKDVELRCDPISGHTALYWYRQSLGQGLEFLIYFQGNSAPDKSGLPSDRFSAERTGGSVSTLTIQRTQQEDSAVYLCASSSFSGGSYEQYFGPGTRLTVT.

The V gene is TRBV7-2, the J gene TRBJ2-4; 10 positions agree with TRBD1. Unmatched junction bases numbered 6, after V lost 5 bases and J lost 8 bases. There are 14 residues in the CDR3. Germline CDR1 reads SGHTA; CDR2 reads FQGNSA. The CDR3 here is CASSRGQGSDIQYF. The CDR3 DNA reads TGTGCCAGCAGCAGGGGACAGGGGTCGGACATTCAGTACTTC.

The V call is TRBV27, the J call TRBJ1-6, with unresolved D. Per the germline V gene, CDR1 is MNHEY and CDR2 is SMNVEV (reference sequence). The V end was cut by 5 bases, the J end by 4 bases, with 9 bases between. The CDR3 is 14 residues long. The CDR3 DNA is TGTGCCAGCAGTGGGCGGGGATATAATTCACCCCTCCACTTT. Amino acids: CASSGRGYNSPLHF.

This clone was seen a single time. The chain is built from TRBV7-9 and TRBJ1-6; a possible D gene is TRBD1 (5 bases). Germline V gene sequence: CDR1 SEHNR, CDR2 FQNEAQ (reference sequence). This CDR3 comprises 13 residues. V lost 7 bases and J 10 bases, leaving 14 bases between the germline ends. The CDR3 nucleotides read TGTGCCAGCACGTTGAAGGGGCTCTCACCCCTCCACTTT. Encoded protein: CASTLKGLSPLHF.

CDR3 loop: CASSVRDRGTKNIQYF. As DNA, the CDR3 is TGTGCCAGCAGCGTCCGGGACAGGGGGACCAAAAACATTCAGTACTTC. The J gene is TRBJ2-4, the V gene TRBV21-1; TRBD1, the table's D call, lacks a check against the DNA. TRBV21-1 is termed a pseudogene. The CDR3 loop spans 16 amino acids.

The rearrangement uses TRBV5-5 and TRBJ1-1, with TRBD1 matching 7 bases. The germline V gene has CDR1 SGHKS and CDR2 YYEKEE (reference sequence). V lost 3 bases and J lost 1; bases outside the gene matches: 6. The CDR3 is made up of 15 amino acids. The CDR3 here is CASSSLRDRNTEAFF. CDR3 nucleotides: TGTGCCAGCAGCTCCCTCCGGGACAGGAACACTGAAGCTTTCTTT. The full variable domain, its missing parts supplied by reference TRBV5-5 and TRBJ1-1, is DAGVTQSPTHLIKTRGQQVTLRCSPISGHKSVSWYQQVLGQGPQFIFQYYEKEERGRGNFPDRFSARQFPNYSSELNVNALLLGDSALYLCASSSLRDRNTEAFFGQGTRLTVV.

The CDR3 nucleotides are TGTGCCAGCAGCGATACGGGAGGCAATCAGCCCCAGCATTTT. Translating it yields CASSDTGGNQPQHF. J is TRBJ1-5 and V is TRBV9; D gene unclear. Germline CDR1 and CDR2: SGDLS and YYNGEE. This CDR3 is built from 14 residues. V gave up 3 bases and J gave up 2 bases, with 9 bases separating them.

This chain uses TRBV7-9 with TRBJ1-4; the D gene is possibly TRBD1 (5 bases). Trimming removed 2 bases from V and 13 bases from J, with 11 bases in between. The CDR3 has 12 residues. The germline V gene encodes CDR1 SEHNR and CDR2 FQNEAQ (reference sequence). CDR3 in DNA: TGTGCCAGCAGCTTAAATAACCAGGGACTGTTTTTT. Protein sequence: CASSLNNQGLFF.

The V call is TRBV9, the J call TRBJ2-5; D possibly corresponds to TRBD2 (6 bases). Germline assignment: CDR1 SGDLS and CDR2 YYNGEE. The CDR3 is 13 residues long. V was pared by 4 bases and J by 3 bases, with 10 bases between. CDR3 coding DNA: TGTGCCAGCAGCAAGCGACTAGAAGAGACCCAGTACTTC. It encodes CASSKRLEETQYF.

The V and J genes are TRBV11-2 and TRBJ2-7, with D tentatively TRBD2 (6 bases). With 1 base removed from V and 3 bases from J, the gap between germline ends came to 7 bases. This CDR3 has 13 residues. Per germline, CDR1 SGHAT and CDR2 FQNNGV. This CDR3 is CASSLAAGYEQYF. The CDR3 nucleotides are TGTGCCAGCAGCTTAGCAGCGGGCTACGAGCAGTACTTC.